A selection of T cell receptor beta chains follows, all from one sample in a study of T cell responses to AZD1222 COVID-19 vaccine. Produced via immunoSEQ multiplex PCR; TCRdb's table is partial and in-frame only. Among about 72,000 clones listed, more than 75% were seen once. Material: peripheral blood, obtained on day 0 of AZD1222 vaccination. Receptor source: an adult in good health. CDR3s include the opening cysteine and the closing phenylalanine or tryptophan. A D gene is named only where the DNA matches it firmly. For some rows the clone size is stated as once, few or many, or as a class when expanded; others skip it.

d_gene	v_gene	len	abundance	j_gene	CDR3nt	CDR3aa
NA	TRBV6-4	14	NA	TRBJ1-2	TGTGCCAGCACCCTAAGGGGGGATAACTATGGCTACACCTTC	CASTLRGDNYGYTF
TRBD2	TRBV19	15	NA	TRBJ2-1	TGTGCCAGTAGTATATTAGCGGGGGGCCACAATGAGCAGTTCTTC	CASSILAGGHNEQFF
TRBD2	TRBV25-1	15	few	TRBJ2-2	TGTGCCAGCAGCCCGGGGACTAGCCACTCCGGGGAGCTGTTTTTT	CASSPGTSHSGELFF
NA	TRBV5-6	13	few	TRBJ2-2	TGTGCCAGCAGGGGACGGAGAACCGGGGAGCTGTTTTTT	CASRGRRTGELFF
NA	TRBV5-4	14	NA	TRBJ1-1	TGTGCCAGCAGCACAAAACAGGTAGACACTGAAGCTTTCTTT	CASSTKQVDTEAFF
NA	TRBV7-9	13	NA	TRBJ2-2	TGTGCCAGCAGCTCTCGGGTTGCCGGGGAGCTGTTTTTT	CASSSRVAGELFF
NA	TRBV12-3/TRBV12-4	13	NA	TRBJ1-5	TGTGCCAGCAGCCTCACAGGGACCCAGCCCCAGCATTTT	CASSLTGTQPQHF
TRBD1	TRBV6-5	11	NA	TRBJ1-1	TGTGCCAGCAAGCGGGACAGTGAAGCTTTCTTT	CASKRDSEAFF
NA	TRBV5-1	14	NA	TRBJ2-2	TGCGCCAGCAGCTTGAGTCTGAGAACCGGGGAGCTGTTTTTT	CASSLSLRTGELFF
TRBD2	TRBV4-3	18	NA	TRBJ2-7	TGCGCCAGCAGCCAGGGGGGGTTTCGGGACCCTACGGCCGGCGAGCAGTACTTC	CASSQGGFRDPTAGEQYF
NA	TRBV7-8	11	NA	TRBJ2-3	TGTGCCAGCAGCCTCATGGATACGCAGTATTTT	CASSLMDTQYF
NA	TRBV19	16	NA	TRBJ2-2	TGTGCCAGTTCCCTAGGGAGGACCGGCGCCGCCGGGGAGCTGTTTTTT	CASSLGRTGAAGELFF
NA	TRBV30	17	NA	TRBJ1-5	TGTGCCTGGAGTGCCGCCCCTTCTACTGGGGGAAATCAGCCCCAGCATTTT	CAWSAAPSTGGNQPQHF
NA	TRBV4-2	14	NA	TRBJ1-1	TGTGCCAGCAGGAGGTTAGGGGTCTCCACTGAAGCTTTCTTT	CASRRLGVSTEAFF
NA	TRBV3-1/TRBV3-2	11	NA	TRBJ1-1	TGTGCCAGCAGCCGGGACACTGAAGCTTTCTTT	CASSRDTEAFF
TRBD1	TRBV28	15	NA	TRBJ1-6	TGTGCCAGCAGCTACTGGGACAGAGCCCTTAGGGCCCTCCACTTT	CASSYWDRALRALHF
TRBD2	TRBV19	17	NA	TRBJ2-2	TGTGCCAGTAGTATGCTGGGACTAGCGGGGAGCACCGGGGAGCTGTTTTTT	CASSMLGLAGSTGELFF
TRBD1	TRBV7-8	16	NA	TRBJ1-5	TGTGCCAGTCAGAGGACAGGGGGTGAGGGCAATCAGCCCCAGCATTTT	CASQRTGGEGNQPQHF
TRBD2	TRBV19	14	few	TRBJ2-2	TGTGCCAGTAGTAGAGCGGGGAGCACCGGGGAGCTGTTTTTT	CASSRAGSTGELFF
NA	TRBV6-5	15	NA	TRBJ1-4	TGTGCCAGCAGTTACGGCAGGACCATCAATGAAAAACTGTTTTTT	CASSYGRTINEKLFF
NA	TRBV6-4	14	NA	TRBJ1-6	TGTGCCAGCAGCGCCGGGACTGAAAATTCACCCCTCCACTTT	CASSAGTENSPLHF
NA	TRBV4-1	15	NA	TRBJ1-2	TGCGCCAGCAGCCATTGGCGACAGCCCGACTATGGCTACACCTTC	CASSHWRQPDYGYTF
NA	TRBV4-1	16	NA	TRBJ1-2	TGCGCCAGCAGCAATAGGAACAGGGTTGACAACTATGGCTACACCTTC	CASSNRNRVDNYGYTF
NA	TRBV10-3	13	NA	TRBJ2-1	TGTGCCATCAGTGAGACAGATTACAATGAGCAGTTCTTC	CAISETDYNEQFF
TRBD2	TRBV10-3	16	medium-sized	TRBJ2-7	TGTGCCATCAGTGAGACCCCGAGCGGGGGGTACTACGAGCAGTACTTC	CAISETPSGGYYEQYF
NA	TRBV11-2	16	NA	TRBJ2-1	TGTGCCAGCAGCTTAAACGGAAGGGGGGCCGGGAATGAGCAGTTCTTC	CASSLNGRGAGNEQFF
NA	TRBV29-1	11	NA	TRBJ1-2	TGCAGCGCTAGGACGGTCGGACGCTACACCTTC	CSARTVGRYTF
NA	TRBV28	14	NA	TRBJ1-6	TGTGCCAGCAGTTTTGCAGGGCGGAATTCACCCCTCCACTTT	CASSFAGRNSPLHF
NA	TRBV28	16	once	TRBJ1-6	TGTGCCAGCAGGCTTTCGGGGGCCTTCTATAATTCACCCCTCCACTTT	CASRLSGAFYNSPLHF
NA	TRBV7-3	13	NA	TRBJ1-1	TGTGCCAGCAGCTTAGACAAGAACACTGAAGCTTTCTTT	CASSLDKNTEAFF
NA	TRBV5-6	15	NA	TRBJ1-2	TGTGCCAGCAGCTTGTACCGATCGGGGTCCTATGGCTACACCTTC	CASSLYRSGSYGYTF
NA	TRBV15	15	NA	TRBJ2-3	TGTGCCACCAGCAGAGACCGGGGGCCCGCAGATACGCAGTATTTT	CATSRDRGPADTQYF
NA	TRBV27	15	NA	TRBJ2-7	TGTGCCAGCAGCAAGACCGGGACGAGCTCCTACGAGCAGTACTTC	CASSKTGTSSYEQYF
NA	TRBV3-1/TRBV3-2	17	NA	TRBJ2-1	TGTGCCAGCAGCCAAGAGAAGGGACTCTCAGCCTACAATGAGCAGTTCTTC	CASSQEKGLSAYNEQFF
TRBD1	TRBV6-1	15	NA	TRBJ2-3	TGTGCCAGCAGTGAAACAGGGGGCATAGTGGATACGCAGTATTTT	CASSETGGIVDTQYF
NA	TRBV3-1/TRBV3-2	13	NA	TRBJ1-2	TGTGCCAGCAGCCAAGGGGACATCGAGGGCTACACCTTC	CASSQGDIEGYTF
TRBD1	TRBV6-2/TRBV6-3	16	NA	TRBJ2-5	TGTGCCAGCAGTCCGATAGGACAGGTGGATGCGGAGACCCAGTACTTC	CASSPIGQVDAETQYF
NA	TRBV10-3	16	NA	TRBJ1-5	TGTGCCATCAGTAGGACAGCTACGGGGAGCAATCAGCCCCAGCATTTT	CAISRTATGSNQPQHF
NA	TRBV10-2	12	NA	TRBJ1-1	TGCGCCAGCAGTGAAGATGGAGTAAGGGCTTTCTTT	CASSEDGVRAFF
NA	TRBV7-8	15	NA	TRBJ2-2	TGTGCCAGCAGCTTAGATTCCTCAAGCACCGGGGAGCTGTTTTTT	CASSLDSSSTGELFF
NA	TRBV3-1/TRBV3-2	13	NA	TRBJ1-2	TGTGCCAGCAGCCGGGGGGTAGGAGGTGGCTACACCTTC	CASSRGVGGGYTF
TRBD1	TRBV19	14	NA	TRBJ1-1	TGTGCCAGTAGTACCCAGGGGGCGTTGACTGAAGCTTTCTTT	CASSTQGALTEAFF
NA	TRBV28	12	NA	TRBJ1-2	TGTGCCAGCCGTCCGCCTAACTATGGCTACACCTTC	CASRPPNYGYTF
NA	TRBV21-1	15	NA	TRBJ1-2	TGTGCCAGCACGCGTCGCTGGACAGCGCTCTATGGCTACACCTTC	CASTRRWTALYGYTF
NA	TRBV5-1	15	NA	TRBJ2-3	TGCGCCAGCAGCTTGCATGCGACTAGCACAGATACGCAGTATTTT	CASSLHATSTDTQYF
NA	TRBV11-3	12	NA	TRBJ1-2	TGTGCCAGCAGCTTGAAGGTCTATGGCTACACCTTC	CASSLKVYGYTF
NA	TRBV3-1/TRBV3-2	17	once	TRBJ2-2	TGTGCCAGCAGCCCCGAGGAGCTGCGGGACTACACCGGGGAGCTGTTTTTT	CASSPEELRDYTGELFF
NA	TRBV3-1/TRBV3-2	15	NA	TRBJ1-1	TGTGCCAGCAGCCAGAACCATGGAGGAGTACCTGAAGCTTTCTTT	CASSQNHGGVPEAFF
NA	TRBV2	14	NA	TRBJ1-4	TGTGCCAGCAGCGTCATGGGACCAGCTGAAAAACTGTTTTTT	CASSVMGPAEKLFF
NA	TRBV19	13	few	TRBJ2-7	TGTGCCAGTAGTATGGGACGGGGTAGCGAGCAGTACTTC	CASSMGRGSEQYF
TRBD1	TRBV7-6	16	NA	TRBJ2-7	TGTGCCAGCAGCACTCAAACCGGGACAGACTCCTACGAGCAGTACTTC	CASSTQTGTDSYEQYF